The clone carrying this T cell receptor (beta chain) was counted a single time. This entry is derived from a study of blood T cell repertoires in COVID-19. Clones were sequenced by immunoSEQ multiplex PCR, and TCRdb holds only the in-frame ones, with some missing. Of 200,000 to 250,000 clones in the sample, around 87% were seen once. V shed 3 bases and J shed 7 bases, with 10 bases lying between them. The CDR3 spans 13 residues. Germline V gene sequence: CDR1 SGHTA, CDR2 FQGNSA. This sequence originates from a woman aged 50 to 65 with COVID-19, enrolled during active disease. This chain links TRBV7-2 with TRBJ2-1; no definite D call. Sequenced sample: peripheral blood. The CDR3 loop reads CASSFYSRNEQFF. The CDR3 DNA sequence: TGTGCCAGCAGCTTCTATTCCCGAAATGAGCAGTTCTTC.